These 6 T cell receptor beta chains were sequenced from one sample in a study of a mutant IDH1 vaccine in newly diagnosed glioma. The table came from immunoSEQ multiplex PCR; TCRdb's copy has only in-frame clones and leaves some out. The sample contains 55,000 or so clones, approximately 80% of which appear only once. Sample time point: week 23, last vaccination. Vaccination comprised doses that each held 300 ug of mutant IDH1 20-mer peptide, plus topical imiquimod. Antigens of these TCRs are unknown. The material sequenced was PBMCs, taken from a glioma patient whose treatment included an IDH1 peptide vaccine. Source of these receptors: a man aged 40-49 years with glioma.

DNA of the CDR3: TGTGCCAGCAACCCGGGACACAGCTATGGCTACACCTTC. Translation gives CASNPGHSYGYTF. V is TRBV5-6 and J is TRBJ1-2, with D tentatively TRBD1 (6 bases). Germline V lookup: CDR1 SGHDT, CDR2 YYEEEE. The CDR3 consists of 13 residues. Trimming removed 6 bases from V and 4 bases from J, with 13 bases in between.

V gene TRBV30 combines with J gene TRBJ1-6; no definite D call. This CDR3 spans 14 amino acids. Germline lookup yields CDR1 GTSNPN and CDR2 SVGIG (reference sequence). V was trimmed by 2 bases and J by 0 bases, leaving 5 bases between them. CDR3 coding DNA: TGTGCCTGGAGTTTGAGCTCCTATAATTCACCCCTCCACTTT. It specifies CAWSLSSYNSPLHF.

The chain uses TRBV29-1 and TRBJ2-3, with D maybe TRBD1 (8 bases). Deletions cut 5 bases from V and 5 bases from J, with 11 bases between. The germline V gene has CDR1 SQVTM and CDR2 ANQGSEA. The CDR3 runs to 12 residues. Written as DNA, the CDR3 is TGCAGCGTTACAGGGGGGGGAGATACGCAGTATTTT. Residues: CSVTGGGDTQYF.

The chain uses TRBV11-2 and TRBJ1-1; D is perhaps TRBD1 (6 bases). The V end lost 5 bases, the J end lost 8 bases, and 12 bases lay between the germline ends. Germline-derived CDR1 and CDR2 are SGHAT and FQNNGV. The CDR3 extends over 12 amino acids. The CDR3 is CASSPTGIEAFF. CDR3 coding DNA: TGTGCCAGCAGCCCAACAGGGATAGAAGCTTTCTTT. The full variable domain, completed using reference TRBV11-2 and TRBJ1-1, is EAGVAQSPRYKIIEKRQSVAFWCNPISGHATLYWYQQILGQGPKLLIQFQNNGVVDDSQLPKDRFSAERLKGVDSTLKIQPAKLEDSAVYLCASSPTGIEAFFGQGTRLTVV.

The V gene is TRBV2, the J gene TRBJ2-7; 12 nucleotides match TRBD2. CDR3 length equals 17 residues. V trimming: 4 bases; J trimming: 2 bases; junction bases outside the gene matches: 9. Germline-derived CDR1 and CDR2 are SNHLY and FYNNEI. The CDR3 bases are TGTGCCAGCAGTGGGTCTAGCGGGGGGGCCTCGCCCTACGAGCAGTACTTC. Residues: CASSGSSGGASPYEQYF. Based on the CDR3 plus reference TRBV2 and TRBJ2-7, the full variable domain is EPEVTQTPSHQVTQMGQEVILRCVPISNHLYFYWYRQILGQKVEFLVSFYNNEISEKSEIFDDQFSVERPDGSNFTLKIRSTKLEDSAMYFCASSGSSGGASPYEQYFGPGTRLTVT.

The V gene is TRBV13, the J gene TRBJ1-3, with 9 nucleotides matching TRBD1. The CDR3 sequence is 17 residues long. V was clipped by 3 bases and J by 4 bases; unmatched bases: 10. The germline V gene has CDR1 PRHDT and CDR2 FYEKMQ (reference sequence). The CDR3 DNA reads as TGTGCCAGCAGCTTTAAGCTCCGGACAGGGGTGGGAAACACCATATATTTT. Its translation is CASSFKLRTGVGNTIYF.